Below, 8 T cell receptor beta chains from the same sample are listed, as sequenced in a study of beta chain features in type 1 diabetes. Broader study findings: TCRB CDR3s were moderately but significantly shorter in Type 1 diabetes patients in all four CD4+ subsets.

The antigens of these receptors remain unknown. Sequencing targeted expressed TCRB transcripts, as all isolated RNA had been reverse transcribed. Only in-frame clones appear in the TCRdb table, and some are missing; sequencing was by immunoSEQ multiplex PCR. Among a few hundred thousand clones listed, 16% were seen once. The sample taken for sequencing was naive CD4+ T cells from blood. The receptors stem from a man younger than 45 with type 1 diabetes.

This clone turned up a few times. The CDR3 here is CASSPYTYELYF. The CDR3 DNA reads TGTGCCAGCAGCCCATATACCTACGAGCTGTACTTC. This rearrangement joins TRBV7-9 to TRBJ2-5; no definite D call. The CDR3 has 12 residues. CDR1 is SEHNR, CDR2 FQNEAQ, per germline (reference sequence). Trimming stripped 5 bases from V and 13 bases from J, with 17 bases between.

This clone has more than one count but fewer than ten. The chain employs TRBV29-1 and TRBJ2-3; a weak D match, TRBD1 (6 bases). CDR1 and CDR2 (germline): SQVTM, ANQGSEA. V was clipped by 2 bases and J by 4 bases, with 10 bases between them. This CDR3 comprises 13 residues. This chain's CDR3 is CSVERGSADTQYF. The CDR3, as DNA: TGCAGCGTTGAAAGGGGGAGCGCAGATACGCAGTATTTT.

The genes are TRBV2 and TRBJ2-6; D may match TRBD1 or TRBD2 (6 bases each). Germline CDR1 and CDR2: SNHLY and FYNNEI. Trimming removed 6 bases at V and 0 bases at J, with 18 bases between. The CDR3 length is 18 residues. CDR3 protein: CASSGGQGISSGANVLTF. The CDR3 nucleotides are TGTGCCAGCAGCGGGGGCCAGGGTATTAGCTCTGGGGCCAACGTCCTGACTTTC.

There are a few counts of this clone. The gene calls are TRBV5-4 and TRBJ2-1; 7 bases are shared with TRBD2. Trimming took 0 bases from V and 0 from J; bases not matched to a gene: 3. Looked up from germline, CDR1 is SGHNT and CDR2 is YYREEE (reference sequence). The CDR3 sequence is 16 residues long. CDR3 sequence (DNA): TGTGCCAGCAGCTTGGCCGGCGGGAGCTCCTACAATGAGCAGTTCTTC. This encodes CASSLAGGSSYNEQFF.

This clone was observed a handful of times. The chain links TRBV7-8 to TRBJ2-1, with 7 nucleotides matching TRBD2. This CDR3 comprises 15 residues. Looked up from germline, CDR1 is SGHVS and CDR2 is FQNEAQ. The V segment lost 4 bases and the J segment 4 bases; nucleotides outside the gene matches: 7. The DNA of the CDR3 is TGTGCCAGCAGCTCGAATAGCGGGCTTTACAATGAGCAGTTCTTC. It encodes CASSSNSGLYNEQFF. The full variable domain, with the rest looked up from reference TRBV7-8 and TRBJ2-1, is GAGVSQSPRYKVAKRGQDVALRCDPISGHVSLFWYQQALGQGPEFLTYFQNEAQLDKSGLPSDRFFAERPEGSVSTLKIQRTQQEDSAVYLCASSSNSGLYNEQFFGPGTRLTVL.

The chain uses TRBV10-3 and TRBJ2-5, with 7 bases aligning to TRBD1. This CDR3 has 13 residues. Germline V gene data show CDR1 as ENHRY and CDR2 as SYGVKD. The V segment lost 6 bases and the J segment 1 base; nucleotides outside the gene matches: 2. The DNA of the CDR3 is TGTGCCATCAGAGGACAGGCCCAAGAGACCCAGTACTTC. Amino acids: CAIRGQAQETQYF.

This clone has just a few counts. The chain recombines TRBV27 with TRBJ2-1; D may be TRBD1 or TRBD2 (5 bases each). This CDR3 region has 14 residues. The germline CDR1 and CDR2 sequences are MNHEY and SMNVEV (reference sequence). V gave up 4 bases and J gave up 2 bases, with 9 bases separating them. This chain's CDR3 is CASSYRDPYNEQFF. CDR3 bases: TGTGCCAGCAGTTATCGGGACCCCTACAATGAGCAGTTCTTC.

The rearrangement joins TRBV7-9 to TRBJ2-4; perhaps TRBD1 as D (5 bases). Germline loops: CDR1 SEHNR, CDR2 FQNEAQ (reference sequence). The V end was cut by 5 bases, the J end by 9 bases, with 17 bases between. The CDR3 spans 14 residues. The CDR3 bases are TGTGCCAGCAGCAAGGGGCAGGGCGAAGTCATTCAGTACTTC. Its translation is CASSKGQGEVIQYF.